The 28 T cell receptor beta chains below come from one sample, sequenced in a study of blood T cell repertoires in COVID-19. Assay used: immunoSEQ multiplex PCR; TCRdb lists only in-frame clones, some missing. The table has over 120,000 clones, roughly 90% seen once. Sequenced sample: peripheral blood. These TCRs come from a human donor in a cohort sampled during active COVID-19.

The chain has TRBV9 and TRBJ1-2, with D perhaps matching TRBD1 (6 bases). The V and J ends lost 0 bases and 4 bases respectively, with 13 bases between them. This CDR3 region has 15 residues. Germline assignment: CDR1 SGDLS and CDR2 YYNGEE. In DNA, the CDR3 is TGTGCCAGCAGCGTAGGAGGGGGGGCACTCTATGGCTACACCTTC. Protein: CASSVGGGALYGYTF.

The rearrangement links TRBV7-8 to TRBJ2-1, with TRBD1 matching 8 bases. CDR1 and CDR2 (germline): SGHVS, FQNEAQ. CDR3 length equals 14 residues. The V segment lost 1 base and the J segment 10 bases; nucleotides outside the gene matches: 6. CDR3 protein: CASSLDGGDREQFF. CDR3 DNA: TGTGCCAGCAGCTTAGATGGTGGGGACAGGGAGCAGTTCTTC.

J is TRBJ1-2 and V is TRBV30; possible D gene TRBD1, 5 bases. The V gene lost 5 bases and the J gene lost 1 base, with 11 bases spanning the gap. CDR1 is GTSNPN, CDR2 SVGIG, per germline (reference sequence). This CDR3 contains 13 residues. CDR3 in amino acids: CAWLGANNYGYTF. The CDR3 DNA follows: TGTGCCTGGTTAGGGGCCAATAACTATGGCTACACCTTC.

The chain joins TRBV9 to TRBJ2-1, with 12 positions matching TRBD2. V shed 4 bases, J shed 10 bases, and the junction held 9 bases outside the gene matches. The germline CDR1 and CDR2 sequences are SGDLS and YYNGEE. The length of the CDR3 is 15 residues. Here the CDR3 reads CASSPWTSGVGEQFF. The CDR3 nucleotides read TGTGCCAGCAGCCCCTGGACTAGCGGGGTCGGGGAGCAGTTCTTC.

The J gene is TRBJ2-7, the V gene TRBV6-5; tentative D call: TRBD1 (6 bases). Germline V gene data show CDR1 as MNHEY and CDR2 as SVGAGI. The V gene lost 4 bases and the J gene lost 4 bases, with 14 bases spanning the gap. The CDR3 is made up of 14 amino acids. CDR3 sequence: CASSWLGATYEQYF. The CDR3 DNA reads as TGTGCCAGCAGTTGGCTGGGGGCGACTTACGAGCAGTACTTC.

The chain combines TRBV7-2 with TRBJ2-1; possibly TRBD2 for D (5 bases). The CDR3 is 15 amino acids. Germline V gene data show CDR1 as SGHTA and CDR2 as FQGNSA. Deletions cut 4 bases from V and 3 bases from J, with 13 bases between. DNA of the CDR3: TGTGCCAGCAGCTCCTCGGCCCGGGGCTACAATGAGCAGTTCTTC. It specifies CASSSSARGYNEQFF.

The rearrangement links TRBV6-4 to TRBJ1-1, with D unresolved. V lost 6 bases and J lost 1, with 12 bases in between. CDR1 is MRHNA and CDR2 is SNTAGT in the germline V gene. The CDR3 covers 14 residues. The CDR3 is CASSATDGNTEAFF. The CDR3 bases are TGTGCCAGCAGCGCTACAGATGGGAACACTGAAGCTTTCTTT.

The chain has TRBV7-2 and TRBJ2-3; D not resolved. From germline, CDR1 is SGHTA and CDR2 FQGNSA. The CDR3 extends over 14 amino acids. Trimming pared 1 base from V and 2 bases from J, leaving 7 bases between. CDR3 DNA: TGTGCCAGCAGCTTAGTCGGGTACACAGATACGCAGTATTTT. This codes for CASSLVGYTDTQYF.

The chain uses TRBV11-2 and TRBJ2-5; D may be TRBD1 (5 bases). Germline values: CDR1 SGHAT, CDR2 FQNNGV. V was cut by 1 base and J by 5 bases, with 11 bases left in between. This CDR3 comprises 14 residues. The CDR3 bases are TGTGCCAGCAGCTTAGCGTTGCCAGGGGAGACCCAGTACTTC. Its protein is CASSLALPGETQYF.

This chain connects TRBV19 to TRBJ1-5; 7 nucleotides line up with TRBD1. This CDR3 region has 15 residues. V was clipped by 6 bases and J by 6 bases; unmatched bases: 11. Germline V lookup: CDR1 LNHDA, CDR2 SQIVND (reference sequence). CDR3 loop: CASSAPGTAAQPQHF. As DNA, the CDR3 is TGTGCCAGTAGCGCCCCAGGGACAGCGGCTCAGCCCCAGCATTTT.

The chain joins TRBV5-4 to TRBJ2-7; a weak D match, TRBD2 (5 bases). The CDR3 sequence is 13 residues long. Trimming left V 1 base short and J 6 bases short, with 11 bases between. The germline gives CDR1 SGHNT, CDR2 YYREEE (reference sequence). CDR3 nucleotides: TGTGCCAGCAGCTTGACCGAGGGAACCGAGCAGTACTTC. Its protein is CASSLTEGTEQYF.

The rearrangement links TRBV14 to TRBJ1-6, with 8 bases that match TRBD1. CDR3 length: 16 amino acids. J was trimmed by 9 bases and V by 4 bases; bases with no gene match: 11. Germline lookup yields CDR1 SGHDN and CDR2 FVKESK. CDR3 amino acids: CASSPGQGLISSPLHF. CDR3 DNA sequence: TGTGCCAGCAGCCCCGGACAGGGACTGATCAGTTCACCCCTCCACTTT.

The V and J genes are TRBV7-2 and TRBJ1-5, with a tentative D call TRBD1 (6 bases). Looked up from germline, CDR1 is SGHTA and CDR2 is FQGNSA. The CDR3 runs 15 residues. V shed 5 bases and J shed 5 bases, with 16 bases lying between them. CDR3 coding DNA: TGTGCCAGCAGCCGGTTACAGGGAAGGGATCAGCCCCAGCATTTT. Encoded protein: CASSRLQGRDQPQHF.

This chain uses TRBV4-2 with TRBJ1-2, with D tentatively TRBD1 (6 bases). Germline CDR1 is LGHNA and CDR2 is YNFKEQ. There are 14 residues in the CDR3. V gave up 0 bases and J gave up 4 bases, with 9 bases separating them. The CDR3 sequence: CASSQEQGFYGYTF. CDR3 coding DNA: TGTGCCAGCAGCCAAGAGCAGGGGTTCTATGGCTACACCTTC.

CDR3 amino acids: CASTMEVLYNEQFF. The CDR3 nucleotides are TGTGCCAGCACTATGGAGGTCCTCTACAATGAGCAGTTCTTC. This chain connects TRBV2 to TRBJ2-1; D is perhaps TRBD2 (5 bases). V dropped 7 bases and J dropped 3 bases, with 13 bases sitting between them. Looked up from germline, CDR1 is SNHLY and CDR2 is FYNNEI. CDR3 length: 14 residues.

The table lists this clone with a few counts. The chain has TRBV5-4 and TRBJ2-5, with 7 bases fitting TRBD2. Germline loops: CDR1 SGHNT, CDR2 YYREEE (reference sequence). This CDR3 is built from 15 residues. J gave up 1 base and V 0 bases, and 3 bases lay outside the gene matches. As DNA, the CDR3 is TGTGCCAGCAGCTTGGTGGGACTACTCCAAGAGACCCAGTACTTC. Amino acids: CASSLVGLLQETQYF.

V usage is TRBV5-1 and J usage is TRBJ2-7, with 10 bases fitting TRBD1. The CDR3 is made up of 14 amino acids. J lost 4 bases, V lost 4 bases, and 5 bases had no gene match. The germline gives CDR1 SGHRS, CDR2 YFSETQ. CDR3 sequence: CASSIRQGAYEQYF. CDR3 sequence (DNA): TGCGCCAGCAGCATTCGACAGGGGGCTTACGAGCAGTACTTC.

This chain uses TRBV29-1 with TRBJ2-5; 10 nucleotides match TRBD1. Trimming at V came to 5 bases and at J to 4 bases, leaving 4 bases not matched to a gene. The CDR3 length is 13 residues. The germline V gene encodes CDR1 SQVTM and CDR2 ANQGSEA. The CDR3 coding sequence is TGCAGCGTTACGGACAGGGGGGGAGAGACCCAGTACTTC. It is translated as CSVTDRGGETQYF. Supplemented by reference TRBV29-1 and TRBJ2-5, the full variable domain reads SAVISQKPSRDICQRGTSLTIQCQVDSQVTMMFWYRQQPGQSLTLIATANQGSEATYESGFVIDKFPISRPNLTFSTLTVSNMSPEDSSIYLCSVTDRGGETQYFGPGTRLLVL.

The chain joins TRBV5-4 to TRBJ1-3, with D perhaps matching TRBD1 (6 bases). Germline V gives CDR1 SGHNT, CDR2 YYREEE (reference sequence). The length of the CDR3 is 16 residues. V was pared by 4 bases and J by 4 bases, with 18 bases between. CDR3 DNA sequence: TGTGCCAGCAGCCCGACACTAGGGGGTAGGGGAAACACCATATATTTT. Protein product: CASSPTLGGRGNTIYF.

This clone was seen a single time. This rearrangement joins TRBV19 to TRBJ1-1; D is unresolved. V lost 1 base, J lost 2 bases, and 5 bases lay in between. CDR1 is LNHDA and CDR2 is SQIVND in the germline V gene (reference sequence). The CDR3 loop spans 13 amino acids. The chain's CDR3 is CASSIADNTEAFF. The DNA for the CDR3 is TGTGCCAGTAGTATAGCAGATAACACTGAAGCTTTCTTT.

V and J are TRBV6-5 and TRBJ2-7; D not certain. Germline CDR1 is MNHEY and CDR2 is SVGAGI. V lost 4 bases to trimming and J lost 5 bases, with 12 bases between them. The CDR3 runs to 13 residues. The DNA for the CDR3 is TGTGCCAGCAGTTCTCGTCCCGAGCACGAGCAGTACTTC. Amino acid sequence: CASSSRPEHEQYF.

The chain carries TRBV5-5 and TRBJ1-3; D ambiguous. Per germline, CDR1 SGHKS and CDR2 YYEKEE (reference sequence). Deletions cut 1 base from V and 1 base from J, with 9 bases between. This CDR3 comprises 15 residues. CDR3 region: CASSLSGGSGNTIYF. In nucleotides, the CDR3 is TGTGCCAGCAGCTTGTCCGGAGGTTCTGGAAACACCATATATTTT.

In its sample, this clone was seen a few times. The chain has TRBV19 and TRBJ1-5, with D unresolved. The CDR3 runs to 13 residues. The germline CDR1 and CDR2 sequences are LNHDA and SQIVND (reference sequence). Trimming took 3 bases from V and 7 from J, leaving 10 bases between them. The CDR3 nucleotides are TGTGCCAGTAGTATGTCAGGATGGCAGCCCCAGCATTTT. This codes for CASSMSGWQPQHF.

The chain carries TRBV27 and TRBJ2-1, with 9 bases aligning to TRBD2. The CDR3 length is 15 residues. The germline V gene encodes CDR1 MNHEY and CDR2 SMNVEV (reference sequence). Trimming took 6 bases from V and 6 from J; bases not matched to a gene: 9. Here the CDR3 DNA reads TGTGCCAGCAGGACGGCGGGGGGGGGACCCAATGAGCAGTTCTTC. It translates to CASRTAGGGPNEQFF.

The chain carries TRBV12-2 and TRBJ2-3; TRBD2 is the table's D call, not checked against the DNA. TRBV12-2 is marked as a pseudogene. The CDR3 spans 16 residues. CDR3 residues: CASRLLPASGVDTQYF. CDR3 DNA: TGTGCAAGTCGCTTACTCCCGGCTAGCGGGGTAGATACGCAGTATTTT.

The chain is built from TRBV5-1 and TRBJ2-3; the match to TRBD1 covers 10 bases. Unmatched junction bases numbered 6, after V lost 1 base and J lost 4 bases. CDR1 is SGHRS and CDR2 is YFSETQ in the germline V gene. CDR3 length: 16 residues. CDR3 nucleotides: TGCGCCAGCAGCTTGCTCGGGACAGGGGACTCAGATACGCAGTATTTT. It translates to CASSLLGTGDSDTQYF.

This chain connects TRBV2 to TRBJ1-6; D unresolved. Germline lookup yields CDR1 SNHLY and CDR2 FYNNEI. The CDR3 is made up of 16 amino acids. Trimming took 5 bases from V and 0 from J, leaving 11 bases between them. CDR3 protein: CASSPLGSSYNSPLHF. CDR3 nucleotide sequence: TGTGCCAGCAGTCCTTTGGGGAGCTCCTATAATTCACCCCTCCACTTT.

The chain is built from TRBV5-1 and TRBJ2-7; 10 bases agree with TRBD1. The trim removed 3 bases at V and 4 bases at J, leaving 7 bases unmatched. Germline V lookup: CDR1 SGHRS, CDR2 YFSETQ. The CDR3 has 15 residues. The CDR3 region has the DNA TGCGCCAGCAGCTCACCGACAGGGGGCGTTTACGAGCAGTACTTC. Translation: CASSSPTGGVYEQYF.